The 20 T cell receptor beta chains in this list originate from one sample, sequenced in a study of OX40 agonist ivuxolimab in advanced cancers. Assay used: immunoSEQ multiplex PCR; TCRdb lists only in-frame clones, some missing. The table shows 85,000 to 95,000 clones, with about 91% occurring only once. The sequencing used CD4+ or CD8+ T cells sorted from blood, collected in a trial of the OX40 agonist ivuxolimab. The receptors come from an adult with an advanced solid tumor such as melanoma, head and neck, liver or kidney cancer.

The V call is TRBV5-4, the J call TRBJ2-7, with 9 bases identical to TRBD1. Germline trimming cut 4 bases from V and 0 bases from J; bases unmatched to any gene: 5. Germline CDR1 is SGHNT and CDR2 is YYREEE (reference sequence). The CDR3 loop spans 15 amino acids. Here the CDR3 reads CASSPGQGRSYEQYF. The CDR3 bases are TGTGCCAGCAGCCCGGGACAGGGCCGCTCCTACGAGCAGTACTTC.

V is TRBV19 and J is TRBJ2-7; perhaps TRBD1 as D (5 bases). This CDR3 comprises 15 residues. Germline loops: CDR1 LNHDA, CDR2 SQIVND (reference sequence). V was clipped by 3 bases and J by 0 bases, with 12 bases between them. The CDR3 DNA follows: TGTGCCAGTAGTATTGCCAGGGCAAGCTCCTACGAGCAGTACTTC. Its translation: CASSIARASSYEQYF.

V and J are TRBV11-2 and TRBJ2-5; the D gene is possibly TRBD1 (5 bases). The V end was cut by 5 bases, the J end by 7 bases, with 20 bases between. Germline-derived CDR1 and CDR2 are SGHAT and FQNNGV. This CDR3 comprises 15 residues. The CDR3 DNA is TGTGCCAGCAGCCGCGAGGTGGCAAGCCAGGGGACCCAGTACTTC. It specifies CASSREVASQGTQYF.

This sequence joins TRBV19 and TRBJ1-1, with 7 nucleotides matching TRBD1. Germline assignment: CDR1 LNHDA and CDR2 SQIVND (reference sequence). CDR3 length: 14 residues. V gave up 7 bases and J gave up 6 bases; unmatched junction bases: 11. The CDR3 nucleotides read TGTGCCAGTACCGAGGGGGCGAGATATGCTGAAGCTTTCTTT. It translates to CASTEGARYAEAFF.

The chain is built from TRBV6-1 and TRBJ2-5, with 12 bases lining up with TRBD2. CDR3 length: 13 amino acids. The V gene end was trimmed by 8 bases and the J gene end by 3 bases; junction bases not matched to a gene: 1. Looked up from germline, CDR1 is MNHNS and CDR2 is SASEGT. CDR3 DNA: TGTGCCAGCCGACTAGCGGGAGAAGAGACCCAGTACTTC. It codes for CASRLAGEETQYF.

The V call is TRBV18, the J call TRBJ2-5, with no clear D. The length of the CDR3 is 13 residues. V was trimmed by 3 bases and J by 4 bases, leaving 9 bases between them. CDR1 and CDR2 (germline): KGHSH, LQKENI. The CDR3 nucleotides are TGTGCCAGCTCACCTCTGTGGGGAGAGACCCAGTACTTC. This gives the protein CASSPLWGETQYF.

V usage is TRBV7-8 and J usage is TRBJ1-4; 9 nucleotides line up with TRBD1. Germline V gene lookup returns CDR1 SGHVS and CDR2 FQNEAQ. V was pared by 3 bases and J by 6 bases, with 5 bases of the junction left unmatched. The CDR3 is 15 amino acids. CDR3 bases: TGTGCCAGCAGCTTTAGGGGACAGGGCTATGAAAAACTGTTTTTT. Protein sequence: CASSFRGQGYEKLFF.

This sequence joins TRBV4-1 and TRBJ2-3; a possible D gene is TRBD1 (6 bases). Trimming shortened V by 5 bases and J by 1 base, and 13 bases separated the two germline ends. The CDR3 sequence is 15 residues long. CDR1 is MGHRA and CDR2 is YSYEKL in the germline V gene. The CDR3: CASSRGQFGTDTQYF. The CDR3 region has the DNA TGCGCCAGCAGCAGAGGACAGTTCGGCACAGATACGCAGTATTTT.

CDR3 bases: TGTGCCAGCAACTCCGTGGGGGTCCAAGCCTACGAGCAGTACTTC. Protein product: CASNSVGVQAYEQYF. The chain carries TRBV6-5 and TRBJ2-7; possibly TRBD1 or TRBD2 for D (5 bases each). V gave up 7 bases and J gave up 2 bases, with 18 bases separating them. Germline CDR1 is MNHEY and CDR2 is SVGAGI. This CDR3 is built from 15 residues.

CDR3 residues: CASSLAGARFTDTQYF. In DNA, the CDR3 is TGCGCCAGCAGCTTGGCAGGGGCGAGGTTCACAGATACGCAGTATTTT. The rearrangement links TRBV5-1 to TRBJ2-3; perhaps TRBD1 as D (6 bases). Germline values: CDR1 SGHRS, CDR2 YFSETQ. The CDR3 length is 16 residues. V lost 0 bases, J lost 2 bases, and 13 bases lay in between.

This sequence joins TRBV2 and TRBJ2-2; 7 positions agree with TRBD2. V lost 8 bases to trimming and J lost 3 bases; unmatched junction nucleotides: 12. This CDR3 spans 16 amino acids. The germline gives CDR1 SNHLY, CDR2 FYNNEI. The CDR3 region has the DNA TGTGCCAGCTCCCTGCGCGGGGGTCCTTACACCGGGGAGCTGTTTTTT. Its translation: CASSLRGGPYTGELFF.

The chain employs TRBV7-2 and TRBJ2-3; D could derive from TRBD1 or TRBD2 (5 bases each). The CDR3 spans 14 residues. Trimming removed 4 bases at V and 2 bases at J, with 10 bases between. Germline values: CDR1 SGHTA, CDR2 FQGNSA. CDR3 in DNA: TGTGCCAGCAGCTGGGACGGGGCCACAGATACGCAGTATTTT. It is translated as CASSWDGATDTQYF.

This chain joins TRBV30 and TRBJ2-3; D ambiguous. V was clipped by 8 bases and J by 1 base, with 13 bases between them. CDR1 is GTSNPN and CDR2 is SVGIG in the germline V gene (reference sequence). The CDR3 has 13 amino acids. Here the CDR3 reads CATGLGGTDTQYF. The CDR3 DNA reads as TGTGCCACCGGATTGGGCGGCACAGATACGCAGTATTTT.

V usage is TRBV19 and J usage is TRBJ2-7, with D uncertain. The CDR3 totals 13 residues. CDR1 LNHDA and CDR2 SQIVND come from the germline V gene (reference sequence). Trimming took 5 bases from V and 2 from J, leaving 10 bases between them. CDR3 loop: CASSQGNTYEQYF. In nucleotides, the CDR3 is TGTGCCAGTAGTCAAGGGAACACCTACGAGCAGTACTTC.

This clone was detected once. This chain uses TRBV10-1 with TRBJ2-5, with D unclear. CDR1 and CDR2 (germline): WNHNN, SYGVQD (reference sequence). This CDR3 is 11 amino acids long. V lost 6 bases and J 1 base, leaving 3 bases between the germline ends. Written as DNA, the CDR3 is TGCGCCAGCAGGCCCCAAGAGACCCAGTACTTC. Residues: CASRPQETQYF.

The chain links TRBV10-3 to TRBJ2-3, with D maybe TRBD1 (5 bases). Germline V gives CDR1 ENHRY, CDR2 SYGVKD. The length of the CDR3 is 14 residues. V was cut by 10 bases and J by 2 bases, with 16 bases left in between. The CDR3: CATTRQPLTDTQYF. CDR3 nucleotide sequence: TGTGCCACTACCCGACAGCCGCTCACAGATACGCAGTATTTT.

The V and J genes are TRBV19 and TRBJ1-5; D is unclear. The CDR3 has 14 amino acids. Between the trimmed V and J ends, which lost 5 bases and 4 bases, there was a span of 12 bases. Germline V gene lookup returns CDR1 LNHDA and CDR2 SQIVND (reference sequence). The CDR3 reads CASSASAMNQPQHF. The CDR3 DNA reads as TGTGCCAGTAGTGCGTCAGCGATGAATCAGCCCCAGCATTTT.

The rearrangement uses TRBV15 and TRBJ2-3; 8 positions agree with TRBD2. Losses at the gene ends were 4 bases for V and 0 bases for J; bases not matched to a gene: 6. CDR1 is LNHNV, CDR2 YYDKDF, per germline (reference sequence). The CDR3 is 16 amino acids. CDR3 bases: TGTGCCACCAGCACCCGACTAGCGCAGAGCACAGATACGCAGTATTTT. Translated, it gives CATSTRLAQSTDTQYF.

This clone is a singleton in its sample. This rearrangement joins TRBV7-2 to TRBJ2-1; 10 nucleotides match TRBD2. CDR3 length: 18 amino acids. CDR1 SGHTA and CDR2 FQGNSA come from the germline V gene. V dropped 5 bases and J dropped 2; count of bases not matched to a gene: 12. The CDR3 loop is CASSRKTSGHLPYNEQFF. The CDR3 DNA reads TGTGCCAGCAGCCGGAAGACTAGCGGGCACTTACCCTACAATGAGCAGTTCTTC.

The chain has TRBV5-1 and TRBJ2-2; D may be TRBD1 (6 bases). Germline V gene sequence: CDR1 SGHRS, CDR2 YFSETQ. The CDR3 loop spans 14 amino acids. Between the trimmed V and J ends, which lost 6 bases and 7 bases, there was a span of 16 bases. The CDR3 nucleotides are TGCGCCAGCACCCCATTACAGGGATACGGGGAGCTGTTTTTT. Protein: CASTPLQGYGELFF.